The 12 T cell receptor beta chains presented below share a single source sample, sequenced in a study of yellow fever vaccine responses in identical twins. One entry per CDR3 protein results from TCRdb running MiXCR on the RT-PCR reads. The sample lists about 12,000 distinct CDR3 sequences; approximately 84% were seen once. The source was T cells from blood (PBMCs), unsorted or a sorted subset (not recorded which), collected before or after yellow fever vaccination (not recorded which). The receptor set was obtained from a woman aged 18-29 years who received the yellow fever vaccine.

The sample holds one count of this clonotype. The genes are TRBV7-8 and TRBJ1-1; 7 positions match TRBD1. CDR1 and CDR2 (germline): SGHVS, FQNEAQ. With 7 bases clipped from V and 5 bases from J, the junction kept 7 bases outside the gene matches. This CDR3 has 13 residues. Written as DNA, the CDR3 is TGTGCCAGCACCAAGACACAGGGGACTGAAGCTTTCTTT. It specifies CASTKTQGTEAFF.

This clonotype was recorded only once. The CDR3 DNA reads TGTGCCAGCAGCCCCCACACGAAAGAGACCCAGTACTTC. This encodes CASSPHTKETQYF. J is TRBJ2-5 and V is TRBV7-6; no clear D. Germline CDR1 and CDR2: SGHVS and FNYEAQ. V lost 5 bases, J lost 3 bases, and 10 bases lay in between. CDR3 length: 13 amino acids.

The chain has TRBV29-1 and TRBJ2-7; weak D call: TRBD1 (5 bases). Deletions cut 4 bases from V and 2 bases from J, with 9 bases between. Germline V gene data show CDR1 as SQVTM and CDR2 as ANQGSEA. CDR3 length equals 12 residues. CDR3 sequence (DNA): TGCAGCGTTGCACAGGCTCCCTACGAGCAGTACTTC. The encoded protein is CSVAQAPYEQYF.

This clonotype was recorded only once. V is TRBV12-3 or TRBV12-4 and J is TRBJ2-7; 7 bases align to TRBD2. J was trimmed by 5 bases and V by 2 bases; bases with no gene match: 6. CDR3 length: 14 amino acids. Here the CDR3 reads CASSLTREVDEQYF. CDR3 in DNA: TGTGCCAGCAGTTTAACTCGGGAGGTAGACGAGCAGTACTTC.

This clonotype was found a few times. Germline and junction disagree at one end, which may indicate a read error. This chain links TRBV7-6 with TRBJ2-3, with D unclear. CDR3 length: 14 amino acids. Germline values: CDR1 SGHVS, CDR2 FNYEAQ. DNA of the CDR3: TGTGCCAGCAGATTAGGGTGGCTTTCAGATACGCAGTATTTT. Translated: CASRLGWLSDTQYF. Looking up the rest from reference TRBV7-6 and TRBJ2-3 gives the full variable domain: GAGVSQSPRYKVTKRGQDVALRCDPISGHVSLYWYRQALGQGPEFLTYFNYEAQQDKSGLPNDRFSAERPEGSISTLTIQRTEQRDSAMYRCASRLGWLSDTQYFGPGTRLTVL.

The rearrangement uses TRBV18 and TRBJ1-5, with 8 bases lining up with TRBD1. The junction had 4 bases not matched to a gene; V was cut back by 2 bases and J by 4 bases. Germline-derived CDR1 and CDR2 are KGHSH and LQKENI. This CDR3 spans 15 amino acids. CDR3 loop: CASSPVTGGNQPQHF. CDR3 coding DNA: TGTGCCAGCTCACCAGTCACAGGGGGAAATCAGCCCCAGCATTTT.

The rearrangement uses TRBV2 and TRBJ2-1; D remains unclear. V lost 8 bases and J 7 bases, leaving 18 bases between the germline ends. CDR1 SNHLY and CDR2 FYNNEI come from the germline V gene. This CDR3 comprises 14 residues. Written as DNA, the CDR3 is TGTGCCAGCGTCCGGGTCTCCGAGGAAAATGAGCAGTTCTTC. Its protein product is CASVRVSEENEQFF.

The chain employs TRBV4-3 and TRBJ2-1; 8 bases map to TRBD1. The CDR3 consists of 15 residues. CDR1 is LGHNA and CDR2 is YSLEER in the germline V gene. Losses at the gene ends were 5 bases for V and 2 bases for J; bases not matched to a gene: 5. This CDR3 reads CASSSDRATYNEQFF. CDR3 nucleotide sequence: TGCGCCAGCAGCTCGGACAGGGCGACCTACAATGAGCAGTTCTTC.

The chain has TRBV23-1 and TRBJ2-7; 13 bases match TRBD2. TRBV23-1 is an ORF, with its function uncertain. The CDR3 consists of 16 residues. With 7 bases clipped from V and 2 bases from J, the junction kept 8 bases outside the gene matches. The CDR3 DNA reads TGCGCCAGCACCTCTCTAGGGACTAGCGGGGCCTACGAGCAGTACTTC. It specifies CASTSLGTSGAYEQYF.

This rearrangement joins TRBV29-1 to TRBJ2-6, with TRBD1 identical over 11 bases. J was trimmed by 3 bases and V by 6 bases; bases with no gene match: 7. The CDR3 totals 16 residues. CDR1 SQVTM and CDR2 ANQGSEA come from the germline V gene. CDR3 sequence (DNA): TGCAGCGTGGGGGACAGGGGGACACGTGGGGCCAACGTCCTGACTTTC. Amino acids: CSVGDRGTRGANVLTF. Using reference TRBV29-1 and TRBJ2-6 for the parts outside the CDR3, the full variable domain is SAVISQKPSRDICQRGTSLTIQCQVDSQVTMMFWYRQQPGQSLTLIATANQGSEATYESGFVIDKFPISRPNLTFSTLTVSNMSPEDSSIYLCSVGDRGTRGANVLTFGAGSRLTVL.

This clonotype has just one count. The chain carries TRBV6-2 or TRBV6-3 and TRBJ2-5; D perhaps matches TRBD2 (5 bases). V was cut by 7 bases and J by 8 bases, with 11 bases left in between. The germline CDR1 and CDR2 sequences are MNHEY and SVGEGT. The CDR3 sequence is 11 residues long. In DNA, the CDR3 is TGTGCCAGCACCGAACTAGGTACCCAGTACTTC. This translates into CASTELGTQYF.

This clonotype was detected only a few times. The CDR3 here is CASGRTSGGLSYNEQFF. The CDR3 DNA follows: TGTGCCAGCGGACGGACTAGCGGGGGCCTTTCCTACAATGAGCAGTTCTTC. V gene TRBV2 combines with J gene TRBJ2-1; 13 bases line up with TRBD2. Germline CDR1 is SNHLY and CDR2 is FYNNEI. The CDR3 runs 17 residues. V was pared by 8 bases and J by 1 base, with 8 bases of the junction left unmatched. Full variable domain (missing parts from reference TRBV2 and TRBJ2-1): EPEVTQTPSHQVTQMGQEVILRCVPISNHLYFYWYRQILGQKVEFLVSFYNNEISEKSEIFDDQFSVERPDGSNFTLKIRSTKLEDSAMYFCASGRTSGGLSYNEQFFGPGTRLTVL.